This TCR beta chain was captured by sequencing in a study of monozygotic twins with cystic fibrosis. Regarding the study as a whole: The repertoire was suggested to be naive-dominated, clonality median 0.0095. In this small cohort, shared CDR3 numbers showed no association with age, concordance or disease severity. Nucleotide-identical clonotype sharing was significantly higher within monozygotic CF twin pairs than between unrelated CF individuals. J usage was most co-twin-similar in 8 of 16 pairs, V in 13.

The CDR3 spans 14 residues. Deletions cut 7 bases from V and 0 bases from J, with 13 bases between. Germline CDR1 is SNHLY and CDR2 is FYNNEI. Of note for this clone: Antigen: not known.

Only in-frame clones appear in the TCRdb table, and some are missing; sequencing was by immunoSEQ multiplex PCR. This sample carries about 29,000 clones, over 80% of them seen once, and the ten largest clones take roughly 0.85%. The receptor comes from a girl aged 2 to 9 with cystic fibrosis. Specimen: blood. The chain recombines TRBV2 with TRBJ2-7; D remains unclear. CDR3 region: CASTQLRSSYEQYF. The CDR3 coding sequence is TGTGCCAGCACCCAATTAAGGAGCTCCTACGAGCAGTACTTC.